A selection of T cell receptor beta chains follows, all from one sample in a study of T cells in Graves' hyperthyroidism and ophthalmopathy. Via MiXCR, TCRdb re-called the multiplex PCR reads, giving one row per CDR3 protein. This sample has around 500,000 distinct CDR3 sequences, with about 16% found just once. The sequencing input was blood. All receptors derive from a woman younger than 45 with Graves' ophthalmopathy. CDR3s include the opening cysteine and the closing phenylalanine or tryptophan. D genes are given only for firm matches. Size tells how often a clone was seen (once, few, many) or the class of an expanded clone, and some rows leave it out.

v_gene	abundance	d_gene	j_gene	CDR3aa	CDR3nt
TRBV30	many	TRBD2	TRBJ2-7	CAWSTDRDYLNEQYF	TGTGCCTGGAGTACAGACCGGGACTATTTAAACGAGCAGTACTTC
TRBV20-1	NA	TRBD2	TRBJ2-1	CSAPRTRVYEQFF	TGCAGTGCTCCTCGGACTAGGGTCTACGAGCAGTTCTTC
TRBV11-2	few	TRBD1	TRBJ2-7	CASSLVLGQGIHEQYF	TGTGCCAGCAGCTTAGTGCTAGGACAGGGGATCCACGAGCAGTACTTC
TRBV5-5	NA	NA	TRBJ2-2	CASKQIGGLNTGELFF	TGTGCCAGCAAGCAAATTGGCGGGTTGAACACCGGGGAGCTGTTTTTT
TRBV7-9	few	NA	TRBJ2-3	CASSSVPGSRDTQYF	TGTGCCAGCAGCTCTGTTCCGGGATCCCGAGATACGCAGTATTTT
TRBV20-1	many	NA	TRBJ1-2	CSARDPHHYYGYTF	TGCAGTGCTAGGGACCCACACCACTACTATGGCTACACCTTC
TRBV6-4	NA	TRBD2	TRBJ2-1	CASSASGSELYNEQFF	TGTGCCAGCAGTGCTAGCGGGAGCGAACTGTACAATGAGCAGTTCTTC
TRBV24-1	many	TRBD2	TRBJ2-3	CATSDPKGLAESTDTQYF	TGTGCCACCAGTGACCCCAAGGGACTAGCGGAAAGCACAGATACGCAGTATTTT
TRBV30	many	NA	TRBJ2-5	CAWIGGFQETQYF	TGTGCCTGGATTGGGGGGTTTCAAGAGACCCAGTACTTC
TRBV28	many	NA	TRBJ2-1	CASSLSWIYNEQFF	TGTGCCAGCAGTTTATCATGGATCTACAATGAGCAGTTCTTC
TRBV10-3	many	NA	TRBJ2-1	CAISNNREGEQFF	TGTGCCATCAGTAACAACAGGGAGGGGGAGCAGTTCTTC
TRBV9	few	NA	TRBJ2-1	CASSVVGAIRSYNEQFF	TGTGCCAGCAGCGTAGTCGGAGCGATCCGCTCCTACAATGAGCAGTTCTTC
TRBV20-1	NA	TRBD2	TRBJ2-3	CSAKTSGTDTQYF	TGCAGTGCCAAAACTAGCGGGACAGATACGCAGTATTTT
TRBV6-2/TRBV6-3	few	NA	TRBJ2-3	CASSYSQGHTDAQYF	TGTGCCAGCAGTTACTCGCAGGGACACACAGATGCGCAGTATTTT
TRBV3-1	many	NA	TRBJ1-1	CASSQGTGLNTEAFF	TGTGCCAGCAGCCAAGGAACAGGGCTAAACACTGAAGCTTTCTTT
TRBV2	many	TRBD1	TRBJ1-1	CASSDLTGEIVAFF	TGTGCCAGCAGTGACCTGACAGGGGAAATTGTAGCTTTCTTT
TRBV7-6	many	TRBD2	TRBJ2-1	CASSRDGTTYNEQFF	TGTGCCAGCAGCAGAGACGGGACTACCTACAATGAGCAGTTCTTC
TRBV28	NA	TRBD1	TRBJ2-7	CASSLQQGAQYF	TGTGCCAGCAGTTTACAACAGGGGGCGCAGTACTTC
TRBV20-1	many	NA	TRBJ2-7	CSAADSYEQYF	TGCAGTGCTGCTGACAGCTACGAGCAGTACTTC
TRBV5-4	NA	NA	TRBJ2-2	CATSRGPDTGELFF	TGTGCCACCTCTAGGGGTCCGGACACCGGGGAGCTGTTTTTT
TRBV2	NA	TRBD1	TRBJ2-1	CASSRGRVTYNEQFF	TGTGCCAGCAGTAGGGGGCGGGTTACCTACAATGAGCAGTTCTTC
TRBV7-2	NA	NA	TRBJ2-7	CASSLAAPRYEQYF	TGTGCCAGCAGCTTAGCGGCTCCGCGCTACGAGCAGTACTTC
TRBV20-1	few	TRBD2	TRBJ2-2	CSAKRVGLAGGYTGELFF	TGCAGTGCTAAGCGGGTAGGACTAGCGGGAGGTTACACCGGGGAGCTGTTTTTT
TRBV7-2	many	TRBD1	TRBJ2-7	CASSTSGGPYEQYF	TGTGCCAGCAGCACATCAGGGGGCCCCTACGAGCAGTACTTC
TRBV5-1	NA	TRBD1	TRBJ2-7	CASTRTGHEQYF	TGCGCCAGCACCAGGACAGGGCACGAGCAGTACTTC
TRBV11-2	many	NA	TRBJ2-3	CASSFNVDTQYF	TGTGCCAGCAGCTTCAATGTCGATACGCAGTATTTT
TRBV28	few	NA	TRBJ2-7	CASNPGRASYEQYF	TGTGCCAGCAATCCTGGCAGGGCCTCCTACGAGCAGTACTTC
TRBV5-6	many	TRBD1	TRBJ1-3	CASSLSWARGTGNTIYF	TGTGCCAGCAGCTTGAGTTGGGCCAGGGGGACTGGAAACACCATATATTTT
TRBV9	few	NA	TRBJ2-1	CASSRAVFRADEQFF	TGTGCCAGTAGTCGAGCGGTCTTCAGGGCCGATGAGCAGTTCTTC
TRBV6-5	many	NA	TRBJ1-1	CASSYGGDTEAFF	TGTGCCAGCAGTTACGGGGGAGACACTGAAGCTTTCTTT
TRBV29-1	many	TRBD2	TRBJ2-1	CSAGGAGGRYEQFF	TGCAGCGCCGGAGGGGCGGGAGGGCGGTATGAGCAGTTCTTC
TRBV27	many	NA	TRBJ1-1	CASSLGEGLTEAFF	TGTGCCAGCAGTTTAGGGGAGGGACTCACTGAAGCTTTCTTT
TRBV4-3	NA	NA	TRBJ1-5	CASSQDPPGHKTNQPQHF	TGCGCCAGCAGCCAAGATCCTCCGGGGCACAAGACCAATCAGCCCCAGCATTTT
TRBV28	many	NA	TRBJ2-3	CASGGPSNTDTQYF	TGTGCCAGTGGGGGCCCTTCAAACACAGATACGCAGTATTTT
TRBV6-2/TRBV6-3	few	NA	TRBJ2-1	CATGGHLMNNEQFF	TGTGCCACGGGGGGACATCTAATGAACAATGAGCAGTTCTTC
TRBV6-2/TRBV6-3	NA	NA	TRBJ2-1	CASNLKAPTYNEQFF	TGTGCCAGCAATTTAAAAGCTCCGACCTACAATGAGCAGTTCTTC
TRBV30	NA	TRBD2	TRBJ2-5	CAWIGTSGRNVQETQYF	TGTGCCTGGATCGGGACTAGCGGGAGAAACGTCCAAGAGACCCAGTACTTC
TRBV5-4	NA	TRBD1	TRBJ1-1	CASSVWTGMWDTEAFF	TGTGCCAGCTCCGTCTGGACAGGGATGTGGGATACTGAAGCTTTCTTT
TRBV15	few	NA	TRBJ2-7	CATSRDGKYEQYF	TGTGCCACCAGCAGAGATGGTAAATACGAGCAGTACTTC
TRBV20-1	few	NA	TRBJ1-4	CSAGGTSNEKLFF	TGCAGTGCTGGCGGGACGTCTAATGAAAAACTGTTTTTT
TRBV29-1	many	TRBD1	TRBJ1-5	CSAGQGSNQPQHF	TGCAGCGCGGGACAGGGAAGCAATCAGCCCCAGCATTTT
TRBV10-1	many	NA	TRBJ1-1	CASSESGTTEAFF	TGCGCCAGCAGTGAATCCGGGACAACTGAAGCTTTCTTT
TRBV20-1	NA	TRBD2	TRBJ2-3	CSASGTSKADTQYF	TGCAGTGCTAGCGGGACTAGCAAGGCAGATACGCAGTATTTT
TRBV20-1	many	TRBD2	TRBJ2-7	CSAHPGTTVNVQYF	TGCAGTGCTCACCCCGGGACTACTGTCAACGTGCAGTACTTC
TRBV11-3	few	TRBD2	TRBJ2-2	CASSPGTRNTGELFF	TGTGCCAGCAGTCCCGGGACTAGGAACACCGGGGAGCTGTTTTTT